The 15 T cell receptor beta chains below come from one sample, sequenced in a study of T cell repertoires in cytomegalovirus infection. TCRdb processed the reads anew with MiXCR; each CDR3 protein has one entry. The sample shows under 100,000 distinct CDR3 sequences, more than 3% of them seen only once. The sample comprised PBMCs. Source of these receptors: a human donor in good health (CMV status not recorded). Some clones in this sample may be carry-over from other donors' samples.

This clonotype was counted at least ten times. The rearrangement joins TRBV7-2 to TRBJ1-3; D is undetermined. V dropped 2 bases and J dropped 1 base, with 12 bases sitting between them. The CDR3 has 16 residues. Per the germline V gene, CDR1 is SGHTA and CDR2 is FQGNSA. DNA of the CDR3: TGTGCCAGCAGCTTAACGAAATCGGGTTCTGGAAACACCATATATTTT. As protein: CASSLTKSGSGNTIYF.

This clonotype has a count of ten or more. The CDR3 region has the DNA TGTGCCAGCAGTGGACTGGGGGCCTACAATGAGCAGTTCTTC. It encodes CASSGLGAYNEQFF. The gene calls are TRBV6-2 or TRBV6-3 and TRBJ2-1, with D tentatively TRBD1 or TRBD2 (5 bases each). CDR3 size: 14 residues. V gave up 5 bases and J gave up 2 bases, with 10 bases separating them. Germline assignment: CDR1 MNHEY and CDR2 SVGEGT.

This clonotype was seen many times. This sequence joins TRBV27 and TRBJ1-3; possibly TRBD1 for D (5 bases). In germline, CDR1 is MNHEY, CDR2 SMNVEV (reference sequence). Deletions cut 6 bases from V and 3 bases from J, with 15 bases between. This CDR3 is 15 amino acids long. The CDR3 reads CASSPRGGFGNTIYF. The DNA of the CDR3 is TGTGCCAGCAGCCCCCGGGGCGGATTTGGAAACACCATATATTTT.

The CDR3 DNA reads TGTGCCAGCAGCCCATTCGACAGCTACGAGCAGTACTTC. Its translation: CASSPFDSYEQYF. The J gene is TRBJ2-7, the V gene TRBV27, with D possibly TRBD1 on 5 matching bases. Per the germline V gene, CDR1 is MNHEY and CDR2 is SMNVEV (reference sequence). This CDR3 is built from 13 residues. Trimming shortened V by 6 bases and J by 3 bases, and 12 bases separated the two germline ends.

In this sample, this clonotype turned up many times. This rearrangement joins TRBV12-3 or TRBV12-4 to TRBJ2-7, with D uncertain. Trimming stripped 6 bases from V and 0 bases from J, with 12 bases between. The CDR3 sequence is 14 residues long. The CDR3 region is CASRPHTSSYEQYF. The CDR3, as DNA: TGTGCCAGCAGGCCACATACGAGCTCCTACGAGCAGTACTTC.

At least ten counts were recorded for this clonotype. The rearrangement links TRBV19 to TRBJ1-4; D is uncertain. Germline V gene lookup returns CDR1 LNHDA and CDR2 SQIVND (reference sequence). The CDR3 is made up of 16 amino acids. V was cut by 9 bases and J by 8 bases, with 25 bases left in between. Here the CDR3 DNA reads TGTGCCAGCAGAAATCAACTCCGGGGAATTGGAGAAAAACTGTTTTTT. The encoded protein is CASRNQLRGIGEKLFF.

This clonotype was counted many times. The chain uses TRBV7-2 and TRBJ1-4; weak D call: TRBD1 (5 bases). The germline V gene has CDR1 SGHTA and CDR2 FQGNSA. Trimming cost V 0 bases and J 7 bases, with 12 bases left between them. This CDR3 contains 15 residues. DNA for the CDR3: TGTGCCAGCAGCTTAGCCGGGGCTCGCGGTGAAAAACTGTTTTTT. This translates into CASSLAGARGEKLFF.

This clonotype appeared many times. The chain uses TRBV6-1 and TRBJ2-1; D is perhaps TRBD2 (7 bases). This CDR3 contains 14 residues. V lost 11 bases and J 2 bases, leaving 16 bases between the germline ends. Per germline, CDR1 MNHNS and CDR2 SASEGT. CDR3 nucleotides: TGTGCCGTGTCGGGGGGCCTGACCTACAATGAGCAGTTCTTC. Protein sequence: CAVSGGLTYNEQFF.

Many counts were recorded for this clonotype. The V and J genes are TRBV7-2 and TRBJ1-6, with 7 bases lining up with TRBD1. The germline CDR1 and CDR2 sequences are SGHTA and FQGNSA. The V gene end was trimmed by 5 bases and the J gene end by 1 base; junction bases not matched to a gene: 5. The length of the CDR3 is 16 residues. The CDR3 bases are TGTGCCAGCAGCCCCCCGGGACAGTCCTATAATTCACCCCTCCACTTT. This translates into CASSPPGQSYNSPLHF.

This clonotype was seen many times. The chain recombines TRBV7-2 with TRBJ2-2; 12 bases are a match to TRBD1. The CDR3 spans 17 residues. Germline assignment: CDR1 SGHTA and CDR2 FQGNSA. V lost 5 bases to trimming and J lost 7 bases; unmatched junction nucleotides: 11. CDR3 residues: CASSPDRDRGRNGELFF. The CDR3 region has the DNA TGTGCCAGCAGCCCCGACCGGGACAGGGGGCGGAACGGGGAGCTGTTTTTT.

At least ten counts were recorded for this clonotype. CDR3 nucleotide sequence: TGTGCCAGCAGTCCGCGGGTCCTGGGAGGGTATCCTAATGAAAAACTGTTTTTT. Amino acid sequence: CASSPRVLGGYPNEKLFF. The rearrangement uses TRBV6-1 and TRBJ1-4; no clear D gene. CDR3 length equals 18 residues. Trimming pared 5 bases from V and 3 bases from J, leaving 22 bases between. CDR1 and CDR2 from the germline V gene are MNHNS and SASEGT.

This clonotype was observed at least ten times. The chain has TRBV28 and TRBJ2-5; 13 bases align to TRBD2. From germline, CDR1 is MDHEN and CDR2 SYDVKM. Trimming at V came to 10 bases and at J to 3 bases, leaving 5 bases not matched to a gene. This CDR3 is built from 14 residues. This CDR3 reads CAIAGTSGEETQYF. The CDR3 DNA sequence: TGTGCCATCGCAGGGACTAGCGGGGAAGAGACCCAGTACTTC.

The table lists this clonotype with many counts. The genes are TRBV10-3 and TRBJ1-1; maybe TRBD1 (6 bases). The CDR3 has 15 amino acids. The germline V and J ends were trimmed by 0 bases and 1 base, with 9 bases remaining between them. Germline assignment: CDR1 ENHRY and CDR2 SYGVKD. In DNA, the CDR3 is TGTGCCATCAGTGAGTCGGACAGCGGGAACACTGAAGCTTTCTTT. Amino acid sequence: CAISESDSGNTEAFF.

The sample holds many counts of this clonotype. This sequence joins TRBV20-1 and TRBJ2-1; TRBD1 matches 10 bases. The CDR3 is 16 residues long. J lost 4 bases, V lost 0 bases, and 6 bases had no gene match. Germline V gene lookup returns CDR1 DFQATT and CDR2 SNEGSKA (reference sequence). This CDR3 is CSARDRDRGLYNEQFF. The DNA for the CDR3 is TGCAGTGCTAGAGATCGGGACAGGGGTCTATACAATGAGCAGTTCTTC.

At least ten counts were recorded for this clonotype. This chain joins TRBV7-2 and TRBJ1-1, with 9 bases matching TRBD1. The V segment lost 4 bases and the J segment 3 bases; nucleotides outside the gene matches: 3. Germline assignment: CDR1 SGHTA and CDR2 FQGNSA. CDR3 length: 14 residues. In nucleotides, the CDR3 is TGTGCCAGCAGCTCGGGACAGGGTCACACTGAAGCTTTCTTT. The encoded protein is CASSSGQGHTEAFF.